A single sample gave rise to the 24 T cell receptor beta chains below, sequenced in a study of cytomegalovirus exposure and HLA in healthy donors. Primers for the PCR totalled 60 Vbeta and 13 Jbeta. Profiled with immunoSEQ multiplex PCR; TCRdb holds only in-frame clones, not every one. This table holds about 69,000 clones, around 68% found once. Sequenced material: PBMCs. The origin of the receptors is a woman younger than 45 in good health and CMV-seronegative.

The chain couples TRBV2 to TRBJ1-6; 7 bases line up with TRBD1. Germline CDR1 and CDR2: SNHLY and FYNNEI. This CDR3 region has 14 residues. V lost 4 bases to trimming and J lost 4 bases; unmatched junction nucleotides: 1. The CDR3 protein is CASSVTGYNSPLHF. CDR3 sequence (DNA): TGTGCCAGCAGTGTGACAGGGTATAATTCACCCCTCCACTTT.

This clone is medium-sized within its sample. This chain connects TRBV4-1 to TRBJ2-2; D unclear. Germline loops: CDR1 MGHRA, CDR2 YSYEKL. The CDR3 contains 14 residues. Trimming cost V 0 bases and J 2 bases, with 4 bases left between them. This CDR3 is CASSQDINTGELFF. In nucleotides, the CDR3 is TGCGCCAGCAGCCAAGACATCAACACCGGGGAGCTGTTTTTT.

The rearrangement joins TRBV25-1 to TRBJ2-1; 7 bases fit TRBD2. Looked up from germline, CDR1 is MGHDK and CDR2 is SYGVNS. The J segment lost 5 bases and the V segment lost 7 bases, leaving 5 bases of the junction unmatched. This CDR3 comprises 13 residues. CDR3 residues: CASKASGDNEQFF. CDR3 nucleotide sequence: TGTGCCAGCAAGGCTAGCGGAGACAATGAGCAGTTCTTC.

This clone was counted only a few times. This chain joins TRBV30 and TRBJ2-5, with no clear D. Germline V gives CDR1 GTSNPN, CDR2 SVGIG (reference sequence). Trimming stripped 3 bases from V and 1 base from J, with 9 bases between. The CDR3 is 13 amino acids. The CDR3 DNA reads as TGTGCCTGGAGCGTGGGCCCCCAAGAGACCCAGTACTTC. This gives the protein CAWSVGPQETQYF.

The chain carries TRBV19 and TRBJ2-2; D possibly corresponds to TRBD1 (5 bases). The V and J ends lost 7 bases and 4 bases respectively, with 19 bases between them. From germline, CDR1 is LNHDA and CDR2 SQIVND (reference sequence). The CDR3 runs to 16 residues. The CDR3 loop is CASIERRKGLTGELFF. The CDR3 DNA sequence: TGTGCCAGTATAGAGCGACGTAAGGGGCTCACCGGGGAGCTGTTTTTT. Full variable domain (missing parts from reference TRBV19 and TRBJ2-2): DGGITQSPKYLFRKEGQNVTLSCEQNLNHDAMYWYRQDPGQGLRLIYYSQIVNDFQKGDIAEGYSVSREKKESFPLTVTSAQKNPTAFYLCASIERRKGLTGELFFGEGSRLTVL.

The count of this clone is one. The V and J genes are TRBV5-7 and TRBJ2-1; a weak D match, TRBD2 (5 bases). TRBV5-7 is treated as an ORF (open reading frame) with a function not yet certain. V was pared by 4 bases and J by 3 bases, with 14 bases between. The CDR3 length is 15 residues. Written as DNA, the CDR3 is TGTGCCAGCAGCCCAGAGGGCGGTTACTACAATGAGCAGTTCTTC. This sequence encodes CASSPEGGYYNEQFF.

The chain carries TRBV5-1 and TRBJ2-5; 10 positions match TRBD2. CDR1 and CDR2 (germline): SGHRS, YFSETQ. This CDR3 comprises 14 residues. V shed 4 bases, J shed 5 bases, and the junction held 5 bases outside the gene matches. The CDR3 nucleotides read TGCGCCAGCAGCCCCAGCGGGGGGGTCGAGACCCAGTACTTC. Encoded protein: CASSPSGGVETQYF. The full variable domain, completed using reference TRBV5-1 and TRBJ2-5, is KAGVTQTPRYLIKTRGQQVTLSCSPISGHRSVSWYQQTPGQGLQFLFEYFSETQRNKGNFPGRFSGRQFSNSRSEMNVSTLELGDSALYLCASSPSGGVETQYFGPGTRLLVL.

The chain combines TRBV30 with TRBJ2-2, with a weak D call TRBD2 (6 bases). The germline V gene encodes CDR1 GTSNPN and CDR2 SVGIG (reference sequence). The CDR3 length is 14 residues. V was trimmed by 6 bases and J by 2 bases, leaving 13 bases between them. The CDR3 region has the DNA TGTGCCTGCCTCGGGACTTTTAACACCGGGGAGCTGTTTTTT. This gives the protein CACLGTFNTGELFF.

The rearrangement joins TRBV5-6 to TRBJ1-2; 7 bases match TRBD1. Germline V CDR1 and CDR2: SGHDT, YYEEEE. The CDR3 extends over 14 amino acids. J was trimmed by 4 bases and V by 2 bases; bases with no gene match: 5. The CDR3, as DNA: TGTGCCAGCAGCTTCACCGGGACAGCCTATGGCTACACCTTC. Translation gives CASSFTGTAYGYTF.

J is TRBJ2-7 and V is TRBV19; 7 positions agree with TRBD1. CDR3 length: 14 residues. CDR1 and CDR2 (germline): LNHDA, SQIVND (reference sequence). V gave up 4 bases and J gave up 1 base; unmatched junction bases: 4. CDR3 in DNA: TGTGCCAGTAGTAACGACAGGGCTTCCTACGAGCAGTACTTC. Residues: CASSNDRASYEQYF.

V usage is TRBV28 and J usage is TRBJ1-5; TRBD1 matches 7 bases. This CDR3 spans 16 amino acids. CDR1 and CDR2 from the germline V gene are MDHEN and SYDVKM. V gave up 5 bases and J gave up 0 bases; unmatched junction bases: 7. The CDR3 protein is CASSPGGRDSNQPQHF. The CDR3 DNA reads TGTGCCAGCAGTCCAGGGGGTAGGGATAGCAATCAGCCCCAGCATTTT.

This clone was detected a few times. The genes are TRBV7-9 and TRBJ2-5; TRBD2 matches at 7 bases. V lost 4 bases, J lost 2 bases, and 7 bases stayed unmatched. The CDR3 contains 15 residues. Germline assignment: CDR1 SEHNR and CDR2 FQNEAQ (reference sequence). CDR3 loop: CASSSPEREQETQYF. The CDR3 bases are TGTGCCAGCAGCTCCCCTGAGCGGGAACAAGAGACCCAGTACTTC.

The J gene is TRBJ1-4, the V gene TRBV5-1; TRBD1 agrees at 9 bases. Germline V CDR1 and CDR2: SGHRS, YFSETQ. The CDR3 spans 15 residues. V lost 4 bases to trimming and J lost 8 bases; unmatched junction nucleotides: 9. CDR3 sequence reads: CASSPDRGPGEKLFF. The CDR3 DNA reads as TGCGCCAGCAGCCCGGACAGGGGACCTGGCGAAAAACTGTTTTTT.

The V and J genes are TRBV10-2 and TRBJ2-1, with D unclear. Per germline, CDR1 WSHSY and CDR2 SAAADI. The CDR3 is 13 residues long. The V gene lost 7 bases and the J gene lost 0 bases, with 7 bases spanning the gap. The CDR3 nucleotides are TGCGCCAGCACGGAGAGCTCCTACAATGAGCAGTTCTTC. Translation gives CASTESSYNEQFF.

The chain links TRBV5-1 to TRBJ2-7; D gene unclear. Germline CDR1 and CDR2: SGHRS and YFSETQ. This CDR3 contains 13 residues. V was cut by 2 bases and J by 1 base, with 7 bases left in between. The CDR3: CASSLRSSYEQYF. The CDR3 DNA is TGCGCCAGCAGCTTAAGGAGTTCCTACGAGCAGTACTTC. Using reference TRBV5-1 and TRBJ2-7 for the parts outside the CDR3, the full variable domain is KAGVTQTPRYLIKTRGQQVTLSCSPISGHRSVSWYQQTPGQGLQFLFEYFSETQRNKGNFPGRFSGRQFSNSRSEMNVSTLELGDSALYLCASSLRSSYEQYFGPGTRLTVT.

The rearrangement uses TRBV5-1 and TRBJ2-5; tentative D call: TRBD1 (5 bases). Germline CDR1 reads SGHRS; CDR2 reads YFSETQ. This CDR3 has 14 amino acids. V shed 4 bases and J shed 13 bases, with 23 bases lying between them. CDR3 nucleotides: TGCGCCAGCAGCAACAGAATAGGGGCGCATCCCAGGTACTTC. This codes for CASSNRIGAHPRYF.

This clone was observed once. The CDR3 protein is CASSIIDSLNSPLHF. In DNA, the CDR3 is TGTGCCAGTAGTATTATAGACAGCCTAAATTCACCCCTCCACTTT. J is TRBJ1-6 and V is TRBV19; possible D gene TRBD1, 5 bases. CDR3 length: 15 amino acids. Trimming left V 3 bases short and J 7 bases short, with 13 bases between. Germline assignment: CDR1 LNHDA and CDR2 SQIVND (reference sequence).

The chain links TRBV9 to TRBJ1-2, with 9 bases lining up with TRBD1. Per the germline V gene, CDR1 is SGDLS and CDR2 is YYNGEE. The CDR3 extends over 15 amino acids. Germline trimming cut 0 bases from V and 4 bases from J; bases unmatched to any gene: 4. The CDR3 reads CASSVAQGAVYGYTF. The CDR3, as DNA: TGTGCCAGCAGCGTAGCACAGGGGGCAGTCTATGGCTACACCTTC.

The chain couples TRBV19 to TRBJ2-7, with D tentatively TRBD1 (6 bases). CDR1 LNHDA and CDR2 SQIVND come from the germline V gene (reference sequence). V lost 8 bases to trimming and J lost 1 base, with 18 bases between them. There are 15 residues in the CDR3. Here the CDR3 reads CASAEDARGSYEQYF. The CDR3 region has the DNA TGTGCCAGTGCCGAAGACGCAAGGGGGTCCTACGAGCAGTACTTC. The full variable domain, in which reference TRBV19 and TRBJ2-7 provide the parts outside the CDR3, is DGGITQSPKYLFRKEGQNVTLSCEQNLNHDAMYWYRQDPGQGLRLIYYSQIVNDFQKGDIAEGYSVSREKKESFPLTVTSAQKNPTAFYLCASAEDARGSYEQYFGPGTRLTVT.

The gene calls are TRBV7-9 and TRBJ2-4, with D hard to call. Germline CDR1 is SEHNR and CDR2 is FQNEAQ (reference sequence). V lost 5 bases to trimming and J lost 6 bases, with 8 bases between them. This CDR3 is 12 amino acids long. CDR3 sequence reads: CASSDTVNIQYF. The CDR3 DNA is TGTGCCAGCAGCGATACAGTAAACATTCAGTACTTC.

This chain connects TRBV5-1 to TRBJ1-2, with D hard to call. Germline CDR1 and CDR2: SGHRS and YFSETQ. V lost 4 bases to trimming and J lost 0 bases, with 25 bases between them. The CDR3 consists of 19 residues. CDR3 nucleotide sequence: TGCGCCAGCAGCGGGCCTGTGAGGGAAACGTTGAACCCTAACTATGGCTACACCTTC. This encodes CASSGPVRETLNPNYGYTF.

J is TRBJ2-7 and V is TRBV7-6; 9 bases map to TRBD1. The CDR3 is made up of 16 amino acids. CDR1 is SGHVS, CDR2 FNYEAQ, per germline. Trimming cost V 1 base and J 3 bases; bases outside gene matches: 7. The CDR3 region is CASSLGQGDTHYEQYF. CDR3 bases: TGTGCCAGCAGCTTAGGACAGGGGGATACCCACTACGAGCAGTACTTC.

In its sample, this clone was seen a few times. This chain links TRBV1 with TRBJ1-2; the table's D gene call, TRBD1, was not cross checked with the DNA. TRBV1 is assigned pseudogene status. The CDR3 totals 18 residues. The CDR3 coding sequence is TGCACCAGCAGCCAAGAAGTCCCCCGGGACAGGGACCACTATGGCTACACCTTC. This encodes CTSSQEVPRDRDHYGYTF.

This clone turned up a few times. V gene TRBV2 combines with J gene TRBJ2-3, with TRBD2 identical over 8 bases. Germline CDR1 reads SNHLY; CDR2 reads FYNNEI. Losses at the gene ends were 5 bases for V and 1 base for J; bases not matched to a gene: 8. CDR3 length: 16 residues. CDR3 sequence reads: CASSLRGSGGTDTQYF. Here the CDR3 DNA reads TGTGCCAGCAGTCTCCGTGGTAGCGGGGGCACAGATACGCAGTATTTT.